Listed below are T cell receptor beta chains from one sample, sequenced in a study of human T cells and chemical hapten exposure. Each CDR3 protein is one row after TCRdb ran MiXCR on the RACE reads. The data hold nearly 350,000 distinct CDR3 sequences, with about 7% observed a single time. Sequencing was performed on whole blood, taken in connection with sensitization to the hapten diphenylcyclopropenone (DPC). These receptors all come from a woman aged 18-29 years with alopecia areata. Some clones in this sample may be carry-over from other donors' samples. Both conserved end residues are part of each CDR3. Each record gives: V gene, J gene, clone size, D gene, CDR3 DNA, CDR3 protein. The D gene is left open where the match is weak. Clone size, where shown, is once, few, many, or a class for clones that have expanded.

>TRBV7-9|TRBJ2-3|many|-
TGTGCCAGCAGCTTAGGAGCGGAGGGGACAGATACGCAGTATTTT
CASSLGAEGTDTQYF
>TRBV20-1|TRBJ1-1|few|TRBD1
TGCAGTGCTACGACTAGGACAGGGGCTCGTGAAGCTTTCTTT
CSATTRTGAREAFF
>TRBV7-7|TRBJ1-1|few|-
TGTGCTAGCTGCTCGCAGTCGACAGGCCTAATGAACACTGAAGCTTTCTTT
CASCSQSTGLMNTEAFF
>TRBV18|TRBJ2-7|few|-
TGTGCCAGCTCACCACCTGGTGGGGTGGGAACGAGCAAGTACTTC
CASSPPGGVGTSKYF
>TRBV4-2|TRBJ1-5|few|-
TGTGCCAGCAGCCAGGAGGCGGGAGCCCAGCCCCAGCATTTT
CASSQEAGAQPQHF
>TRBV5-1|TRBJ2-5|-|-
TGCGCCAGCAGCCGGATCTCTTCGCTTCAAGAGACCCAGTACTTC
CASSRISSLQETQYF
>TRBV12-3/TRBV12-4|TRBJ1-6|few|-
TGTGCCAGCAGTTTAGCAGGACAGCGCAATTCACCCCTCCACTTT
CASSLAGQRNSPLHF
>TRBV3-1|TRBJ1-5|-|-
TGTGCCAGCAGCCATATTCGGACACAAAATCAGCCCCAGCATTTT
CASSHIRTQNQPQHF
>TRBV6-1|TRBJ2-2|-|TRBD1
TGTGCCAGCAGTGTCCGGGACAGGGCGACCGGGGAGCTGTTTTTT
CASSVRDRATGELFF
>TRBV20-1|TRBJ2-5|many|-
TGCAGTGCTGGGGTAGAGACCCAGTACTTC
CSAGVETQYF
>TRBV6-1|TRBJ1-4|-|-
TGTGCCAGCAGTACCTCCGGCGAGGGGGATGAAAAACTGTTTTTT
CASSTSGEGDEKLFF
>TRBV7-2|TRBJ1-1|many|-
TGTGCCAGCAGCTTAGGCCGGATCCTAGGGGACACTGAAGCTTTCTTT
CASSLGRILGDTEAFF
>TRBV10-2|TRBJ1-1|many|-
TGCGCCAGCAGCCCTATCAGGGCTGGTGAAGCTTTCTTT
CASSPIRAGEAFF
>TRBV20-1|TRBJ1-1|few|-
TGCAGTGCCCCCGAAGGACAGCCAAACACTGAAGCTTTCTTT
CSAPEGQPNTEAFF
>TRBV6-2/TRBV6-3|TRBJ1-1|few|-
TGTGCCAGCAGTTATCCAAGGGGCATCGGGCTGAATGAAGCTTTCTTT
CASSYPRGIGLNEAFF
>TRBV25-1|TRBJ1-2|few|-
TGTGCCAGCAGTGCTTCGGCGGGCTACACCTTC
CASSASAGYTF
>TRBV14|TRBJ1-2|few|-
TGTGCCAGCAGCCGAGGGGGATGGGGTGTCTATGGCTACACCTTC
CASSRGGWGVYGYTF
>TRBV3-1|TRBJ2-7|many|-
TGTGCCAGCAGCTCCGGGACCGCTGTCGAGCAGTACTTC
CASSSGTAVEQYF
>TRBV9|TRBJ1-2|-|-
TGTGCCAGCAGAAGATCCGGGACGGTCTATGGCTACACCTTC
CASRRSGTVYGYTF
>TRBV9|TRBJ1-1|few|-
TGTGCCAGCAGCGTCGGCAACAGGGAAGAGAACACTGAAGCTTTCTTT
CASSVGNREENTEAFF
>TRBV11-3|TRBJ1-1|few|-
TGTGCCAGCAGCTTAGGACCCAATTTAGAAGCTTTCTTT
CASSLGPNLEAFF
>TRBV6-5|TRBJ2-5|few|-
TGTGCCAGCAGTTACACGGGCGGGGCAGGGGAGACCCAGTACTTC
CASSYTGGAGETQYF
>TRBV13|TRBJ2-1|many|TRBD2
TGTGCCAGCAGCCCGACTAGCGGGCCACACAATGAGCAGTTCTTC
CASSPTSGPHNEQFF
>TRBV6-5|TRBJ1-1|-|-
TGTGCCAGCAGTCAATCAGACTTGAACACTGAAGCTTTCTTT
CASSQSDLNTEAFF
>TRBV7-8|TRBJ2-5|-|-
TGTGCCAGCAGCTACGGACGACGGGAGACCCAGTACTTC
CASSYGRRETQYF
>TRBV12-3/TRBV12-4|TRBJ1-2|-|-
TGTGCCAGCAGTTTAGCCCCCTCCCAGGGCAGCTATGGCTACACCTTC
CASSLAPSQGSYGYTF
>TRBV12-3/TRBV12-4|TRBJ1-1|many|-
TGTGCCAGCAGTCCGATGGGCAGCACTAACACTGAAGCTTTCTTT
CASSPMGSTNTEAFF
>TRBV28|TRBJ1-1|few|TRBD1
TGTGCCAGCAGGGGGGACAGGGGGAACACTGAAGCTTTCTTT
CASRGDRGNTEAFF
>TRBV20-1|TRBJ2-3|many|-
TGCAGTGCTGCCACTTATGGGGGGGCCGCAGATACGCAGTATTTT
CSAATYGGAADTQYF
>TRBV4-3|TRBJ2-3|few|TRBD1
TGCGCCAGCAGCCAAATGCTCGGGACAGGAGGTACAGATACGCAGTATTTT
CASSQMLGTGGTDTQYF
>TRBV6-5|TRBJ2-5|few|TRBD2
TGTGCCAGCAGTTATGACCTAGCGGGCGATAAAGAGACCCAGTACTTC
CASSYDLAGDKETQYF
>TRBV3-1|TRBJ1-3|few|TRBD1
TGTGCCAGCAGCCGGGACAGGGGAACAAGTGGAAACACCATATATTTT
CASSRDRGTSGNTIYF
>TRBV2|TRBJ2-1|many|-
TGTGCCAGCACGAGATTGGGACGGAGCTCCTACAATGAGCAGTTCTTC
CASTRLGRSSYNEQFF
>TRBV20-1|TRBJ1-2|many|-
TGCAGTGCTCCATCCCCCGGAGTCTACAGAGCTAACTATGGCTACACCTTC
CSAPSPGVYRANYGYTF
>TRBV7-9|TRBJ1-1|few|-
TGTGCCAGCAGCTCCCGGGAGGGTGGCACTGAAGCTTTCTTT
CASSSREGGTEAFF
>TRBV6-5|TRBJ1-2|-|TRBD1
TGTGCCAGCAGTTACTCCATCGCCAATTTTGGAGGGGGCGATGGCTACACCTTC
CASSYSIANFGGGDGYTF
>TRBV6-2/TRBV6-3|TRBJ2-7|few|TRBD2
TGTGCCAGCGGCCTAGCGGGTACCTACGAGCAGTACTTC
CASGLAGTYEQYF
>TRBV6-5|TRBJ1-6|-|-
TGTGCCAGCAGACTAGACCTCCGGGACAAGAATTCACCCCTCCACTTT
CASRLDLRDKNSPLHF
>TRBV12-3/TRBV12-4|TRBJ2-7|many|-
TGTGCCAGCAGTTTCAAGGGTTCCGAGCAGTACTTC
CASSFKGSEQYF
>TRBV4-3|TRBJ1-2|many|-
TGCGCCAGCAGCCAAGATTCCCCGAGCCGGGTCGTCTATGGCTACACCTTC
CASSQDSPSRVVYGYTF
>TRBV12-3/TRBV12-4|TRBJ2-3|many|-
TGTGCCAGCAGTTTAGGGAGCGACGGGGGAGATACGCAGTATTTT
CASSLGSDGGDTQYF